The 8 T cell receptor beta chains listed next were all sequenced from one sample in a study of T-cell memory formation after mild COVID-19. TCRdb re-called the 5' RACE reads with MiXCR, one entry per CDR3 protein. The sample has 390,000 or so distinct CDR3 sequences; approximately 16% are singletons. The sample was PBMCs or a T cell subset sorted from them (not recorded which). The receptors shown here come from a man aged 18-30 years who had mild COVID-19 (a few samples of this study predate the infection). Cell type and time point are not known.

The chain recombines TRBV12-3 or TRBV12-4 with TRBJ1-2; TRBD1 agrees at 7 bases. The V segment lost 2 bases and the J segment 8 bases; nucleotides outside the gene matches: 11. The CDR3 extends over 15 amino acids. CDR3 loop: CASSLYTGVERGYTF. CDR3 DNA sequence: TGTGCCAGCAGTTTATACACAGGGGTGGAGCGGGGCTACACCTTC.

The J gene is TRBJ1-6, the V gene TRBV5-1; D remains unclear. The CDR3 extends over 14 amino acids. Germline assignment: CDR1 SGHRS and CDR2 YFSETQ. Trimming took off 3 bases at V and 15 bases at J, with 19 bases between the two ends. The CDR3 protein is CASSWQRPPFHLHF. DNA of the CDR3: TGCGCCAGCAGCTGGCAGCGGCCGCCTTTCCACCTCCACTTT.

There are a few counts of this clonotype. This chain links TRBV20-1 with TRBJ2-6; tentatively, D is TRBD2 (6 bases). V lost 0 bases, J lost 0 bases, and 21 bases lay in between. The CDR3 has 20 amino acids. Germline CDR1 is DFQATT and CDR2 is SNEGSKA (reference sequence). For the CDR3, the DNA is TGCAGTGCTAGAGATAGGAGGGCAGGCTGGGGCTTCTCTGGGGCCAACGTCCTGACTTTC. It is translated as CSARDRRAGWGFSGANVLTF.

The rearrangement links TRBV28 to TRBJ2-3, with 7 bases that match TRBD2. There are 14 residues in the CDR3. J gave up 5 bases and V 8 bases, and 10 bases lay outside the gene matches. Germline V gene sequence: CDR1 MDHEN, CDR2 SYDVKM. The CDR3 DNA follows: TGTGCCAGCGGAAGAAGCGGGGTTGGAGATACGCAGTATTTT. It specifies CASGRSGVGDTQYF. The variable domain in full, completed from reference TRBV28 and TRBJ2-3, reads DVKVTQSSRYLVKRTGEKVFLECVQDMDHENMFWYRQDPGLGLRLIYFSYDVKMKEKGDIPEGYSVSREKKERFSLILESASTNQTSMYLCASGRSGVGDTQYFGPGTRLTVL.

The V gene is TRBV15, the J gene TRBJ2-7; TRBD1 might be the D (5 bases). The ends were cut back, 1 base at V and 2 bases at J, with 12 bases in the middle. From germline, CDR1 is LNHNV and CDR2 YYDKDF (reference sequence). This CDR3 is 15 amino acids long. The DNA of the CDR3 is TGTGCCACCAGCAGAGGCAGGACACTCACCTACGAGCAGTACTTC. Translating gives CATSRGRTLTYEQYF.

The J gene is TRBJ2-5, the V gene TRBV7-2; D is unresolved. The CDR3 loop spans 14 amino acids. Germline CDR1 and CDR2: SGHTA and FQGNSA. Trimming removed 0 bases at V and 4 bases at J, with 9 bases between. DNA for the CDR3: TGTGCCAGCAGCTTAGCGGTTCGAAGAGAGACCCAGTACTTC. It encodes CASSLAVRRETQYF. Complete variable domain (other parts from reference TRBV7-2 and TRBJ2-5): GAGVSQSPSNKVTEKGKDVELRCDPISGHTALYWYRQSLGQGLEFLIYFQGNSAPDKSGLPSDRFSAERTGGSVSTLTIQRTQQEDSAVYLCASSLAVRRETQYFGPGTRLLVL.

The chain links TRBV28 to TRBJ2-1; TRBD1 aligns across 9 bases. Germline CDR1 is MDHEN and CDR2 is SYDVKM. The CDR3 loop spans 15 amino acids. Trimming took 5 bases from V and 4 from J; bases not matched to a gene: 6. Here the CDR3 reads CASSPRQGDYNEQFF. The CDR3 nucleotides read TGTGCCAGCAGTCCCCGACAGGGGGATTACAATGAGCAGTTCTTC.

V usage is TRBV3-1 and J usage is TRBJ2-2; maybe TRBD2 (5 bases). Between the trimmed V and J ends, which lost 0 bases and 4 bases, there was a span of 12 bases. The CDR3 is 16 amino acids. Germline V gene data show CDR1 as LGHDT and CDR2 as YNNKEL (reference sequence). CDR3 coding DNA: TGTGCCAGCAGCCAAGAGCAAGGGAGAGGCACCGGGGAGCTGTTTTTT. It yields the protein CASSQEQGRGTGELFF.